The clone carrying this T cell receptor beta chain occurred many times. Memory CD4+ T cells were sorted as CD4+CD45RO+CD25- cells. Constant-region reverse primers amplified full-length variable regions, followed by semi-nested Nested Universal Primer A PCR. In TCRdb, the 5' RACE reads were re-called with MiXCR into one record per CDR3 protein. The repertoire has about 40,000 distinct CDR3 sequences, about 30% of them found once; the top ten carry 4% to 4.5%. This CDR3 comprises 17 residues. The V and J ends lost 0 bases and 2 bases, in that order; junction bases with no gene match: 7. Germline V CDR1 and CDR2: MGHRA, YSYEKL.

Material for sequencing was tumor-infiltrating memory CD4+ T cells sorted from the breast tumor. Indicated subset: memory CD4+ T cells, CD4+CD45RO+CD25-. The rearrangement links TRBV4-1 to TRBJ2-1; 7 nucleotides align to TRBD2. The sequence was collected from a female donor with breast cancer. CDR3 nucleotides: TGCGCCAGCAGCCAAGATGAGGCTAGCGGAACCTACAATGAGCAGTTCTTC. It translates to CASSQDEASGTYNEQFF.